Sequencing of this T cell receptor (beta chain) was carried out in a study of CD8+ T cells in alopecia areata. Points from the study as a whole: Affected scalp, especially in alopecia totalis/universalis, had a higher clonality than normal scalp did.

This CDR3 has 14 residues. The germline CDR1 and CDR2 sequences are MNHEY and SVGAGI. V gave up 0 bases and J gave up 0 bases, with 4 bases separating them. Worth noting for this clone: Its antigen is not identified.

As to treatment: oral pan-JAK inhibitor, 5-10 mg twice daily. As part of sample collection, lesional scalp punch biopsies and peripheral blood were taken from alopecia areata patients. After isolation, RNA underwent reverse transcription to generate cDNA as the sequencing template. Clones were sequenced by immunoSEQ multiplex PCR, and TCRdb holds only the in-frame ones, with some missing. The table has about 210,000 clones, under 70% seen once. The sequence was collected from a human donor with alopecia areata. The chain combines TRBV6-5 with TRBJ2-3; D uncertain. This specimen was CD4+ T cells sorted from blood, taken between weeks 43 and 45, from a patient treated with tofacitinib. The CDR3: CASSYSISTDTQYF. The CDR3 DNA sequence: TGTGCCAGCAGTTACTCTATCAGCACAGATACGCAGTATTTT.